One and the same sample provided the 30 T cell receptor beta chains below, sequenced in a study of cytomegalovirus exposure and HLA in healthy donors (TCRdb year 2017). Library preparation employed the immunoSEQ multiplex PCR assay. For the multiplex PCR, a mixture combining 60 forward primers for TCR Vbeta segments and 13 reverse primers for TCR Jbeta segments was used. TCRdb mirrors the immuneACCESS table, restricted to in-frame sequences. Some clones are absent from its copies; in checked studies, under half trace to an unresolved V gene, and the reason for the others is unknown. The sample includes about 89,000 clones, with roughly three quarters observed a single time. The top ten clonotypes cover 2.7% of the sample. The sequenced material came from PBMCs. The receptors were gathered from a man aged 30 to 39 in good health and CMV-seronegative.

This chain joins TRBV28 and TRBJ2-4, with D possibly matching TRBD2 (7 bases). The CDR3 totals 15 residues. The germline gives CDR1 MDHEN, CDR2 SYDVKM. V was cut by 2 bases and J by 6 bases, with 14 bases left in between. CDR3 nucleotides: TGTGCCAGCAGTTTAGGGGGGGCTTTAGTAAACATTCAGTACTTC. Translation: CASSLGGALVNIQYF.

This chain uses TRBV7-2 with TRBJ1-2; 7 nucleotides line up with TRBD1. The V and J ends lost 4 bases and 7 bases, in that order; junction bases with no gene match: 12. This CDR3 comprises 15 residues. The V gene's germline CDR1 is SGHTA and CDR2 FQGNSA. The CDR3 sequence is CASSSRPQGVAGYTF. Here the CDR3 DNA reads TGTGCCAGCAGCTCCCGGCCTCAGGGGGTGGCTGGCTACACCTTC.

The chain employs TRBV2 and TRBJ1-3; D remains ambiguous. Deletions cut 2 bases from V and 1 base from J, with 6 bases between. This CDR3 contains 14 residues. CDR1 is SNHLY, CDR2 FYNNEI, per germline. CDR3 DNA sequence: TGTGCCAGCAGTGAATTCAGGTCTGGAAACACCATATATTTT. It yields the protein CASSEFRSGNTIYF.

This sequence joins TRBV14 and TRBJ1-6; TRBD1 might be the D (6 bases). CDR1 SGHDN and CDR2 FVKESK come from the germline V gene. The V end lost 2 bases, the J end lost 7 bases, and 9 bases lay between the germline ends. The CDR3 sequence is 14 residues long. The CDR3 here is CASSQRQGNSPLHF. CDR3 sequence (DNA): TGTGCCAGCAGCCAACGGCAGGGGAATTCACCCCTCCACTTT.

J is TRBJ2-3 and V is TRBV2; 8 bases agree with TRBD1. The CDR3 has 15 residues. With 6 bases clipped from V and 2 bases from J, the junction kept 7 bases outside the gene matches. CDR1 and CDR2 from the germline V gene are SNHLY and FYNNEI. In DNA form, the CDR3 reads TGTGCCAGCAGAAGGACAGGGATTCTCACAGATACGCAGTATTTT. This encodes CASRRTGILTDTQYF.

This chain connects TRBV25-1 to TRBJ2-5; 7 bases align to TRBD2. Germline CDR1 reads MGHDK; CDR2 reads SYGVNS. V shed 6 bases and J 1 base; nucleotides not matched to a gene: 5. The CDR3 is 14 amino acids. The CDR3 spells CASRGSGAQETQYF. Written as DNA, the CDR3 is TGTGCCAGCAGGGGGAGCGGGGCCCAAGAGACCCAGTACTTC.

The genes are TRBV5-1 and TRBJ1-4; 8 nucleotides agree with TRBD1. This CDR3 has 17 residues. The V segment lost 2 bases and the J segment 4 bases; nucleotides outside the gene matches: 10. The germline CDR1 and CDR2 sequences are SGHRS and YFSETQ. The CDR3 bases are TGCGCCAGCAGCTTTACCCCCAGGGGGCTTAATAATGAAAAACTGTTTTTT. This encodes CASSFTPRGLNNEKLFF. Looking up the rest from reference TRBV5-1 and TRBJ1-4 gives the full variable domain: KAGVTQTPRYLIKTRGQQVTLSCSPISGHRSVSWYQQTPGQGLQFLFEYFSETQRNKGNFPGRFSGRQFSNSRSEMNVSTLELGDSALYLCASSFTPRGLNNEKLFFGSGTQLSVL.

The gene calls are TRBV7-2 and TRBJ2-3, with TRBD1 matching 9 bases. This CDR3 region has 15 residues. With V trimmed by 6 bases and J by 4 bases, 8 bases remained unmatched. CDR1 SGHTA and CDR2 FQGNSA come from the germline V gene. CDR3 residues: CASRLGQGVADTQYF. In DNA, the CDR3 is TGTGCCAGCAGGCTGGGACAGGGAGTTGCAGATACGCAGTATTTT.

V usage is TRBV27 and J usage is TRBJ2-2; 7 bases map to TRBD2. This CDR3 is built from 19 residues. J was trimmed by 4 bases and V by 1 base; bases with no gene match: 15. In germline, CDR1 is MNHEY, CDR2 SMNVEV (reference sequence). Here the CDR3 reads CASSLYVETGTTLTGELFF. The CDR3 nucleotides are TGTGCCAGCAGTTTATACGTTGAAACCGGGACTACACTCACCGGGGAGCTGTTTTTT.

V and J are TRBV7-2 and TRBJ1-6; unclear D gene. The germline gives CDR1 SGHTA, CDR2 FQGNSA. The CDR3 loop spans 12 amino acids. V gave up 3 bases and J gave up 5 bases, with 2 bases separating them. The CDR3 nucleotides are TGTGCCAGCAGCTTCGATAATTCACCCCTCCACTTT. Its protein is CASSFDNSPLHF.

The V gene is TRBV28, the J gene TRBJ1-4; D is ambiguous. Trimming cost V 7 bases and J 0 bases, with 18 bases left between them. This CDR3 region has 17 residues. Per germline, CDR1 MDHEN and CDR2 SYDVKM. The CDR3 loop is CASNSLKYGATNEKLFF. CDR3 in DNA: TGTGCCAGCAATTCGTTAAAATACGGTGCAACTAATGAAAAACTGTTTTTT.

The chain recombines TRBV7-9 with TRBJ1-5, with TRBD1 matching 7 bases. The CDR3 totals 17 residues. CDR1 SEHNR and CDR2 FQNEAQ come from the germline V gene (reference sequence). V lost 5 bases, J lost 0 bases, and 10 bases stayed unmatched. In nucleotides, the CDR3 is TGTGCCAGCAGCCTATCCGGGACAGCTTATAGCAATCAGCCCCAGCATTTT. Protein product: CASSLSGTAYSNQPQHF.

The chain uses TRBV30 and TRBJ1-5; 10 bases map to TRBD1. This CDR3 has 16 residues. V dropped 0 bases and J dropped 5; count of bases not matched to a gene: 7. In germline, CDR1 is GTSNPN, CDR2 SVGIG (reference sequence). The chain's CDR3 is CAWSVGDRGDDQPQHF. CDR3 coding DNA: TGTGCCTGGAGTGTGGGGGACAGGGGAGACGATCAGCCCCAGCATTTT.

This sequence joins TRBV28 and TRBJ2-7; a possible D gene is TRBD2 (6 bases). The CDR3 is 15 residues long. Between the trimmed V and J ends, which lost 2 bases and 3 bases, there was a span of 14 bases. The germline V gene has CDR1 MDHEN and CDR2 SYDVKM. The CDR3 region is CASSLPGVGFYEQYF. CDR3 in DNA: TGTGCCAGCAGTTTACCGGGGGTTGGATTCTACGAGCAGTACTTC.

This clone was found once. V and J are TRBV27 and TRBJ1-6; TRBD1 matches 9 bases. CDR3 length equals 15 residues. Germline CDR1 MNHEY, CDR2 SMNVEV (reference sequence). V gave up 7 bases and J gave up 7 bases; unmatched junction bases: 8. Written as DNA, the CDR3 is TGTGCCAGCACCATGGACAGGGGACGCAATTCACCCCTCCACTTT. This sequence encodes CASTMDRGRNSPLHF.

The chain joins TRBV19 to TRBJ2-1; TRBD2 agrees at 11 bases. With 6 bases clipped from V and 5 bases from J, the junction kept 18 bases outside the gene matches. Germline loops: CDR1 LNHDA, CDR2 SQIVND (reference sequence). The CDR3 consists of 19 residues. CDR3 DNA sequence: TGTGCCAGTAGAGAGATGGTGATTTCTAGCGGGGGGCCACACAATGAGCAGTTCTTC. Protein product: CASREMVISSGGPHNEQFF.

This chain links TRBV29-1 with TRBJ1-1; the match to TRBD1 covers 7 bases. The germline CDR1 and CDR2 sequences are SQVTM and ANQGSEA. Trimming removed 4 bases from V and 1 base from J; junction bases left unmatched: 15. This CDR3 is built from 17 residues. The CDR3 sequence is CSVVVQGRGMSNTEAFF. CDR3 DNA sequence: TGCAGCGTTGTGGTACAGGGGAGAGGTATGTCGAACACTGAAGCTTTCTTT.

The chain employs TRBV6-5 and TRBJ1-2; 8 bases line up with TRBD1. V trimming: 5 bases; J trimming: 2 bases; junction bases outside the gene matches: 4. CDR3 length equals 14 residues. The germline CDR1 and CDR2 sequences are MNHEY and SVGAGI. Written as DNA, the CDR3 is TGTGCCAGCAGTCGGACAGGGAGGAACTATGGCTACACCTTC. Translating it yields CASSRTGRNYGYTF.

This chain connects TRBV7-2 to TRBJ2-7, with 11 bases that match TRBD2. The germline V gene encodes CDR1 SGHTA and CDR2 FQGNSA. This CDR3 has 15 amino acids. V gave up 2 bases and J gave up 7 bases; unmatched junction bases: 7. The CDR3 DNA reads as TGTGCCAGCAGCTTAAATTTCGGACTAGCGGGTGAGCAGTACTTC. Protein: CASSLNFGLAGEQYF.

This clone was seen just once. The rearrangement links TRBV7-3 to TRBJ2-7; D possibly corresponds to TRBD1 (7 bases). The CDR3 totals 13 residues. Trimming stripped 5 bases from V and 5 bases from J, with 13 bases between. Germline-derived CDR1 and CDR2 are SGHTA and FQGTGA. The CDR3 sequence is CASSNQGGDEQYF. As DNA, the CDR3 is TGTGCCAGCAGCAACCAGGGGGGCGACGAGCAGTACTTC.

The chain links TRBV6-5 to TRBJ1-1; D may be TRBD1 (5 bases). The CDR3 spans 13 residues. Trimming shortened V by 2 bases and J by 4 bases, and 8 bases separated the two germline ends. Germline CDR1 and CDR2: MNHEY and SVGAGI. The CDR3 region is CASSYGGTTEAFF. The CDR3 nucleotides are TGTGCCAGCAGTTACGGGGGGACCACTGAAGCTTTCTTT.

The genes are TRBV7-8 and TRBJ2-2; TRBD1 matches 8 bases. Germline values: CDR1 SGHVS, CDR2 FQNEAQ. With 5 bases clipped from V and 4 bases from J, the junction kept 6 bases outside the gene matches. This CDR3 spans 15 amino acids. The CDR3 sequence is CASSLRQGPTGELFF. The CDR3 DNA sequence: TGTGCCAGCAGCCTACGACAGGGGCCCACCGGGGAGCTGTTTTTT.

V is TRBV23-1 and J is TRBJ1-2; D unclear. TRBV23-1 is an ORF for which the function is uncertain. Trimming removed 8 bases from V and 4 bases from J, with 5 bases in between. The CDR3 covers 10 residues. The CDR3 region is CASDIYGYTF. In DNA, the CDR3 is TGCGCCAGCGACATCTATGGCTACACCTTC.

The J gene is TRBJ1-1, the V gene TRBV6-6, with TRBD1 matching over 7 bases. Looked up from germline, CDR1 is MNHNY and CDR2 is SVGAGI (reference sequence). The CDR3 spans 15 residues. The junction had 12 bases not matched to a gene; V was cut back by 5 bases and J by 6 bases. The CDR3 DNA is TGTGCCAGCAGTCTCTACCCCTCAGACAGGGCTGAAGCTTTCTTT. Protein: CASSLYPSDRAEAFF.

This rearrangement joins TRBV30 to TRBJ2-1; tentative D call: TRBD1 (6 bases). Trimming shortened V by 1 base and J by 4 bases, and 11 bases separated the two germline ends. This CDR3 contains 14 residues. Germline V gives CDR1 GTSNPN, CDR2 SVGIG (reference sequence). The CDR3 DNA is TGTGCCTGGAGTGAAGGACAGCCTTACAATGAGCAGTTCTTC. This encodes CAWSEGQPYNEQFF.

This chain connects TRBV6-5 to TRBJ2-3, with a possible D match to TRBD1 (5 bases). CDR3 length: 12 residues. Germline lookup yields CDR1 MNHEY and CDR2 SVGAGI. Trimming shortened V by 7 bases and J by 8 bases, and 13 bases separated the two germline ends. CDR3 DNA: TGTGCCAGCAAGGGGCCACCCGGTACGCAGTATTTT. This gives the protein CASKGPPGTQYF.

The sample holds one count of this clone. The chain is built from TRBV5-1 and TRBJ2-1; no reliable D call. Germline values: CDR1 SGHRS, CDR2 YFSETQ. V was shortened by 6 bases and J by 4 bases, with 8 bases between the two germline ends. The CDR3 has 12 residues. CDR3 amino acids: CASISQYNEQFF. The DNA for the CDR3 is TGCGCCAGCATTTCACAGTACAATGAGCAGTTCTTC.

The rearrangement links TRBV18 to TRBJ1-4; D is possibly TRBD1 (5 bases). Trimming left V 3 bases short and J 11 bases short, with 16 bases between. The CDR3 is made up of 14 amino acids. In germline, CDR1 is KGHSH, CDR2 LQKENI. CDR3 sequence: CASSPQGISGKLFF. In nucleotides, the CDR3 is TGTGCCAGCTCACCGCAGGGAATATCAGGGAAACTGTTTTTT.

This chain connects TRBV27 to TRBJ2-1; 7 positions match TRBD1. The CDR3 loop spans 16 amino acids. The junction had 8 bases not matched to a gene; V was cut back by 5 bases and J by 1 base. Germline V gene sequence: CDR1 MNHEY, CDR2 SMNVEV (reference sequence). CDR3 region: CASSTRQGRSYNEQFF. Written as DNA, the CDR3 is TGTGCCAGCAGTACCCGACAGGGTAGGTCCTACAATGAGCAGTTCTTC.

This chain uses TRBV18 with TRBJ2-5; 8 bases fit TRBD1. This CDR3 is 15 amino acids long. CDR1 is KGHSH, CDR2 LQKENI, per germline. The V and J ends lost 3 bases and 2 bases, in that order; junction bases with no gene match: 5. The CDR3 protein is CASSPRTGTQETQYF. CDR3 DNA: TGTGCCAGCTCACCCAGGACAGGGACGCAAGAGACCCAGTACTTC.